This T cell receptor beta chain came from a study of blood T cells in healthy people across ages. The CDR3 covers 15 residues. Germline assignment: CDR1 SEHNR and CDR2 FQNEAQ (reference sequence). The V gene lost 3 bases and the J gene lost 1 base, with 13 bases spanning the gap. It was with a sample-barcoded 5' primer and a J-beta primer mix that a second PCR of roughly 7 to 12 cycles was run. MiXCR, run by TCRdb on the 5' RACE reads, gives a single entry per CDR3 protein. The sample holds about 1.4 million distinct CDR3 sequences, approximately 59% seen once. The chain has TRBV7-9 and TRBJ2-7, with a tentative D call TRBD2 (6 bases). The sequence was obtained from a man aged 18 to 29 in good health. The specimen was blood. CDR3 amino acids: CASSLDSGPSYEQYF. In nucleotides, the CDR3 is TGTGCCAGCAGCTTGGATAGCGGCCCATCCTACGAGCAGTACTTC. Supplemented by reference TRBV7-9 and TRBJ2-7, the full variable domain reads DTGVSQNPRHKITKRGQNVTFRCDPISEHNRLYWYRQTLGQGPEFLTYFQNEAQLEKSRLLSDRFSAERPKGSFSTLEIQRTEQGDSAMYLCASSLDSGPSYEQYFGPGTRLTVT.